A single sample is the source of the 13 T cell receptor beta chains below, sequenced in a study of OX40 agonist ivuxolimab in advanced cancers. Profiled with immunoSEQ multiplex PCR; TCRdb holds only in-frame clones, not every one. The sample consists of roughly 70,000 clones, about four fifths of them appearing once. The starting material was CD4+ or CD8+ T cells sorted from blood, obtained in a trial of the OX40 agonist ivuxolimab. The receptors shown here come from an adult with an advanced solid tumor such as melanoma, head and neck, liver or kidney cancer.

The CDR3 sequence: CASSPGQRMYNEQFF. CDR3 sequence (DNA): TGTGCCAGCAGCCCTGGGCAGCGGATGTACAATGAGCAGTTCTTC. The chain links TRBV7-2 to TRBJ2-1; tentative D call: TRBD2 (5 bases). Per germline, CDR1 SGHTA and CDR2 FQGNSA. Trimming removed 5 bases from V and 4 bases from J, with 15 bases in between. The CDR3 sequence is 15 residues long.

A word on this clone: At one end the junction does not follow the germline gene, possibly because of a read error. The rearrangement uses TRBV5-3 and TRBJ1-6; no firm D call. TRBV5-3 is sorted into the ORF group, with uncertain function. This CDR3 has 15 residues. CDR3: CASSLGRFVDSPLHF. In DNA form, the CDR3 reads TGTGCCAGCAGCTTGGGCAGGTTTGTGGATTCACCCCTCCACTTT.

The CDR3 loop is CASSRDRGNQETQYF. CDR3 in DNA: TGTGCCAGCTCACGAGACAGGGGCAACCAAGAGACCCAGTACTTC. This rearrangement joins TRBV18 to TRBJ2-5, with 8 bases matching TRBD1. The V gene's germline CDR1 is KGHSH and CDR2 LQKENI. CDR3 length: 15 residues. The trim removed 4 bases at V and 0 bases at J, leaving 4 bases unmatched.

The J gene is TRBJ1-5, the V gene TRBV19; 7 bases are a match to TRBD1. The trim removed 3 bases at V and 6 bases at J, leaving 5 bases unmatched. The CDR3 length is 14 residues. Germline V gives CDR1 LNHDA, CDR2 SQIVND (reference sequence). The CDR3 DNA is TGTGCCAGTAGTATCTGGCAGGGGGGTCAGCCCCAGCATTTT. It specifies CASSIWQGGQPQHF.

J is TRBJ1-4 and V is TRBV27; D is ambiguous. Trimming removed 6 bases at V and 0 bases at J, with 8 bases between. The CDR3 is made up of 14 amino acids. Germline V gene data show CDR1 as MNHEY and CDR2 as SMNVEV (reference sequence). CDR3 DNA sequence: TGTGCCAGCAGCTGGATTACAACTAATGAAAAACTGTTTTTT. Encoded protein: CASSWITTNEKLFF.

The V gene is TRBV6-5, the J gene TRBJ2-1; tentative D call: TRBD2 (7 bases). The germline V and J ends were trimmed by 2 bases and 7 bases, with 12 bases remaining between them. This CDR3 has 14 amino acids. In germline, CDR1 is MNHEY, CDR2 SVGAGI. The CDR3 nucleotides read TGTGCCAGCAGTTACGGGGGGGCTGGAAATGAGCAGTTCTTC. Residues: CASSYGGAGNEQFF.

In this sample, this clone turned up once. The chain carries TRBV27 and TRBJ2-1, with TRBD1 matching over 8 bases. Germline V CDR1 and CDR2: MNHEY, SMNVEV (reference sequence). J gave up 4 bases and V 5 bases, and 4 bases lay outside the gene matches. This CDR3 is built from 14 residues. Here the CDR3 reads CASSRGQGYNEQFF. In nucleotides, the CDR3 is TGTGCCAGCAGTAGAGGACAGGGTTACAATGAGCAGTTCTTC.

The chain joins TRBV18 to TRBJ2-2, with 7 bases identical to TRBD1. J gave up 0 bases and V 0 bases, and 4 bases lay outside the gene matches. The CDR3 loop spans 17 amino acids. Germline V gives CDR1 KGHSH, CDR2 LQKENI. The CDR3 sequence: CASSPPGQLTNTGELFF. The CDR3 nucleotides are TGTGCCAGCTCACCACCGGGACAGCTTACGAACACCGGGGAGCTGTTTTTT.

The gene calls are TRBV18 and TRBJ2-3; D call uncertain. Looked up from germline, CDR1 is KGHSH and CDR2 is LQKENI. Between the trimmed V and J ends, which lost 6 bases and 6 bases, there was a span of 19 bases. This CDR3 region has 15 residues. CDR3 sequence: CASSQGGSFTDTQYF. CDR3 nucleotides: TGTGCCAGCTCCCAAGGCGGTTCTTTCACGGATACGCAGTATTTT.

The CDR3, as DNA: TGTGCCAGCAGCGTTCGTGGGGCGGGGGGCACAGATACGCAGTATTTT. Amino acids: CASSVRGAGGTDTQYF. The J gene is TRBJ2-3, the V gene TRBV9; 7 bases map to TRBD2. The V and J ends lost 2 bases and 1 base, in that order; junction bases with no gene match: 7. CDR3 length: 16 residues. Germline CDR1 SGDLS, CDR2 YYNGEE.

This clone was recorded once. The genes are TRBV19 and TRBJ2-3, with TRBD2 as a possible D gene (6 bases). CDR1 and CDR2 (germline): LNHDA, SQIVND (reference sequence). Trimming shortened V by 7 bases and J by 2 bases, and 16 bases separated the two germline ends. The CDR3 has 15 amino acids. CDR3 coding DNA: TGTGCCAGTAACAATATGGCGGGGACCACAGATACGCAGTATTTT. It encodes CASNNMAGTTDTQYF.

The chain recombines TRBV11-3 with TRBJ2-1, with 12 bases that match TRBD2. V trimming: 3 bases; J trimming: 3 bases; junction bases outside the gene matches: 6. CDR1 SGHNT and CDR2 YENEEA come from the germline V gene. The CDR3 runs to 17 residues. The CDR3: CASSFSSGRDFYNEQFF. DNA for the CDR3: TGTGCCAGCAGCTTCTCTAGCGGGAGGGACTTCTACAATGAGCAGTTCTTC.

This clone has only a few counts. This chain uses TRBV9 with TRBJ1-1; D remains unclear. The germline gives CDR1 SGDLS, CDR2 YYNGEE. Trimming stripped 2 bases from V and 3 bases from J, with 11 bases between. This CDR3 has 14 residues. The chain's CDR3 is CASSVNPGDTEAFF. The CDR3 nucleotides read TGTGCCAGCAGCGTCAATCCCGGTGACACTGAAGCTTTCTTT.